This TCR beta chain was found in a study of T cell clonality in common variable immunodeficiency. General study results and limits: Fewer deletions and N-nucleotide insertions were reportedly seen in common variable immunodeficiency TCR beta sequences.

Sequencing was performed with immunoSEQ multiplex PCR; in TCRdb, only in-frame clones are kept and a portion is missing. In total the sample includes roughly 70,000 clones, none of them seen once. Germline V CDR1 and CDR2: SGHAT, FQNNGV. This CDR3 is built from 15 residues. V dropped 5 bases and J dropped 7; count of bases not matched to a gene: 8. This clone was observed many times. Its specificity is not known. The missing CDR3 end, 3 residues past where the read stops, is filled in from the germline J gene. This TCR derives from a person between 18 and 75 years old in good health. Sequenced material: peripheral blood mononuclear cells. The rearrangement links TRBV11-2 to TRBJ2-2; the match to TRBD1 covers 9 bases. CDR3 sequence: CASSVQQGANGELFF. The DNA read from the CDR3 is TGTGCCAGCAGCGTGCAACAGGGGGCAAACGGGGAG.